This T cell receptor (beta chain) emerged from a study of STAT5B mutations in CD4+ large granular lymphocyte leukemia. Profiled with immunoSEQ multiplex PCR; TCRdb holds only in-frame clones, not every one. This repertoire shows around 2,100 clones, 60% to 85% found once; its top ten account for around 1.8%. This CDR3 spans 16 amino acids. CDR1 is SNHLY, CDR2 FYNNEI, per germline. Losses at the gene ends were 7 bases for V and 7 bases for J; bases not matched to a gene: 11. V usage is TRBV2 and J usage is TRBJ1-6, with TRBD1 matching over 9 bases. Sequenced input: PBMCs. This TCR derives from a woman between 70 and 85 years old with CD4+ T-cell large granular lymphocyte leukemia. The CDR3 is CASTERQGGLNSPLHF. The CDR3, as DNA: TGTGCCAGCACCGAACGACAGGGGGGCCTAAATTCACCCCTCCACTTT.